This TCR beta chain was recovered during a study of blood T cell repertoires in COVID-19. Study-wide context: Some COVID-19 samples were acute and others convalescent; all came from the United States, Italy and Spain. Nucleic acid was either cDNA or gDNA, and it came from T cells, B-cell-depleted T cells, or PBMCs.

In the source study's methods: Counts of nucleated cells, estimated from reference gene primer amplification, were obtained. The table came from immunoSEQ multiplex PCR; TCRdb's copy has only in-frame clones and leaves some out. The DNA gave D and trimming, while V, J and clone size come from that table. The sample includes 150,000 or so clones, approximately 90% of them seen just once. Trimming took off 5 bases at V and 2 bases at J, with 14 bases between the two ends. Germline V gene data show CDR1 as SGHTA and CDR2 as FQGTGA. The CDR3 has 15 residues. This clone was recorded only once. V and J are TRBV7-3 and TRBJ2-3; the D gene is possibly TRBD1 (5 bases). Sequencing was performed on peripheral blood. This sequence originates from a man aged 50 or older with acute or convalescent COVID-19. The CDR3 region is CASSPTVQLTDTQYF. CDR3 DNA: TGTGCCAGCAGCCCGACAGTTCAACTCACAGATACGCAGTATTTT.